This T cell receptor beta chain was sequenced for a study of blood T cell repertoires in COVID-19. Study as a whole: The samples span acute and convalescent COVID-19 from the United States, Italy and Spain. T cells, B-cell-depleted T cells, or PBMCs provided the cDNA or gDNA that served as material.

The junction had 2 bases not matched to a gene; V was cut back by 1 base and J by 7 bases. From germline, CDR1 is MGHRA and CDR2 YSYEKL. The CDR3 consists of 13 residues. Authors' methods: Estimation of nucleated cell counts relied on the amplification of reference gene primers. The method was immunoSEQ multiplex PCR; TCRdb's version includes in-frame clones alone and lacks a portion of them. V and J calls plus clone size are reproduced from that table; the DNA served to infer D and trimming. The sample contains tens of thousands of clones, around 80% of which appear only once. This clonotype was obtained from an elderly woman with acute or convalescent COVID-19. The chain joins TRBV4-1 to TRBJ1-2, with 8 bases that match TRBD1. The sequencing input was peripheral blood. The CDR3 sequence: CASSQGTGLGYTF. DNA for the CDR3: TGCGCCAGCAGCCAAGGGACAGGGCTTGGCTACACCTTC.